Shown below are 9 T cell receptor beta chains from a single sample sequenced in a study of T cells in Graves' hyperthyroidism and ophthalmopathy. Researchers took RNA transcripts and amplified the TCR beta CDR3 regions from them. An initial round of RT-PCR targeting the TCR CDR3 relied on the HTBI primer set. TCRdb ran MiXCR on the multiplex PCR reads and lists one entry per CDR3 protein. The data contain about 250,000 distinct CDR3 sequences, over 20% of them singletons. Sequenced material: blood. The origin of the receptors is a man aged 30 to 39 with Graves' ophthalmopathy.

Many counts were recorded for this clonotype. The J gene is TRBJ1-2, the V gene TRBV18; D is unresolved. CDR3 length: 14 amino acids. Between the trimmed V and J ends, which lost 3 bases and 2 bases, there was a span of 10 bases. Germline V gene data show CDR1 as KGHSH and CDR2 as LQKENI. The CDR3 here is CASSPDQKNYGYTF. The CDR3, as DNA: TGTGCCAGCTCACCGGACCAGAAAAACTATGGCTACACCTTC.

A word on this clonotype: A read error is possible here, since a much larger clone lies one base away. This sequence joins TRBV12-3 or TRBV12-4 and TRBJ2-5, with 14 positions matching TRBD2. The ends lost 5 bases at V and 5 bases at J; junction bases unmatched: 1. The CDR3 covers 14 residues. The CDR3 DNA follows: TGTGCCAGCAGTGGGACTAGCGGGAGTGAGACCCAGTACTTC. Amino acid sequence: CASSGTSGSETQYF.

The table lists this clonotype with many counts. The chain uses TRBV27 and TRBJ2-7; 13 positions agree with TRBD2. Trimming removed 6 bases from V and 4 bases from J; junction bases left unmatched: 6. CDR1 and CDR2 from the germline V gene are MNHEY and SMNVEV (reference sequence). The length of the CDR3 is 15 residues. CDR3 sequence (DNA): TGTGCCAGCAGCATCGCGGGACTAGCGGGGTACGAGCAGTACTTC. Its protein product is CASSIAGLAGYEQYF.

In this sample, this clonotype turned up a few times. The gene calls are TRBV5-4 and TRBJ1-1; D not resolved. Trimming stripped 1 base from V and 3 bases from J, with 16 bases between. There are 16 residues in the CDR3. Germline assignment: CDR1 SGHNT and CDR2 YYREEE (reference sequence). The CDR3 DNA sequence: TGTGCCAGCAGCTTGCCCACCGGGGAGCGACACACTGAAGCTTTCTTT. The encoded protein is CASSLPTGERHTEAFF.

This clonotype has a handful of counts. This rearrangement joins TRBV10-3 to TRBJ1-2, with D tentatively TRBD1 (6 bases). Germline V gives CDR1 ENHRY, CDR2 SYGVKD. CDR3 length: 15 residues. V was clipped by 3 bases and J by 7 bases, with 18 bases between them. In DNA, the CDR3 is TGTGCCATCAGTGAAAGACCTGGGCAGGGGCGTGGCTACACCTTC. Its protein product is CAISERPGQGRGYTF.

This clonotype was detected a few times. One end of the junction does not line up with germline, which may come from a read error. This rearrangement joins TRBV7-7 to TRBJ2-1, with 10 bases that match TRBD1. This CDR3 is built from 14 residues. The germline V gene encodes CDR1 SSHAT and CDR2 FNYEAQ (reference sequence). This chain's CDR3 is CASSPGTGENEQFF. Written as DNA, the CDR3 is TGTGCTAGCAGCCCCGGGACAGGGGAGAATGAGCAGTTCTTC. Combining the CDR3 with reference TRBV7-7 and TRBJ2-1 gives the whole variable domain GAGVSQSPRYKVTKRGQDVTLRCDPISSHATLYWYQQALGQGPEFLTYFNYEAQPDKSGLPSDRFSAERPEGSISTLTIQRTEQRDSAMYRCASSPGTGENEQFFGPGTRLTVL.

The genes are TRBV24-1 and TRBJ2-2, with a weak D call TRBD2 (6 bases). The V and J ends lost 9 bases and 5 bases respectively, with 12 bases between them. Germline V lookup: CDR1 KGHDR, CDR2 SFDVKD. The length of the CDR3 is 13 residues. CDR3 in DNA: TGTGCCACCGGGACCCGGGGGACCGGGGAGCTGTTTTTT. Amino acid sequence: CATGTRGTGELFF.

The CDR3 here is CASSSGQGKVGELFF. CDR3 sequence (DNA): TGTGCCAGCAGTAGCGGACAGGGAAAGGTCGGGGAGCTGTTTTTT. J is TRBJ2-2 and V is TRBV28; 8 positions match TRBD1. After removal of 5 bases from V and 7 bases from J, the junction contained 9 bases not matched to a gene. The CDR3 spans 15 residues. Germline V gene lookup returns CDR1 MDHEN and CDR2 SYDVKM.

This clonotype was detected ten times or more. The chain joins TRBV11-2 to TRBJ2-3; TRBD2 agrees at 10 bases. The V gene's germline CDR1 is SGHAT and CDR2 FQNNGV. The CDR3 has 15 residues. The ends lost 8 bases at V and 3 bases at J; junction bases unmatched: 8. The CDR3 spells CASRPASGRTDTQYF. The CDR3 DNA sequence: TGTGCCAGCCGCCCAGCTAGCGGGAGAACAGATACGCAGTATTTT.